Here is one TCR beta chain with its context. These data are taken from a study of memory CD4+ T cells and cytomegalovirus serostatus. The sort gate was single viable CD3+CD4+CD8-CD45RO+ cells for memory CD4+ T cells. The V end was cut by 5 bases, the J end by 0 bases, with 7 bases between. CDR3 size: 14 residues. The V gene's germline CDR1 is SNHLY and CDR2 FYNNEI. Here immunoSEQ multiplex PCR was the method, and the copy in TCRdb shows in-frame clones only, minus some. The top ten clones hold about 0.51% of a sample with 55,000 to 65,000 clones, more than 70% of them seen once. The origin of this receptor is an adult in good health and CMV-seronegative. Some clones in this sample may be carry-over from other donors' samples. The sample consisted of memory CD4+ T cells from blood. The V call is TRBV2, the J call TRBJ2-2, with no clear D. This CDR3 reads CASSSHSNTGELFF. CDR3 in DNA: TGTGCCAGCAGTTCCCATTCGAACACCGGGGAGCTGTTTTTT. Combining the CDR3 with reference TRBV2 and TRBJ2-2 gives the whole variable domain EPEVTQTPSHQVTQMGQEVILRCVPISNHLYFYWYRQILGQKVEFLVSFYNNEISEKSEIFDDQFSVERPDGSNFTLKIRSTKLEDSAMYFCASSSHSNTGELFFGEGSRLTVL.